This T cell receptor beta chain stems from a study of T cell repertoires in cytomegalovirus infection. Study background: Newly reported HLA-C-restricted and thoroughly characterized HLA-B-restricted CMV epitopes were employed. Study outcomes and limitations: HLA-C-restricted CMV clonotypes gave the most frequent clonotype in two of eight donors.

Concerning this clonotype itself: The antigen remains undetermined.

Using its own MiXCR run on the reads, TCRdb lists one record per CDR3 protein. The top ten hold roughly a fifth of the sample, which has about 270,000 distinct CDR3 sequences, 22% seen once. Material: cultured PBMCs, obtained from culture after CMV antigen stimulation. The source of this sequence is a human donor in good health (CMV status not recorded). Some clones in this sample may be carry-over from other donors' samples.

The CDR3 DNA reads as TGTGCCATCAGTGAGCCCTCAGGGGGGGCCACTGAAGCTTTCTTT. Protein: CAISEPSGGATEAFF. V is TRBV10-3 and J is TRBJ1-1, with 7 bases identical to TRBD1. Trimming at V came to 2 bases and at J to 4 bases, leaving 7 bases not matched to a gene. Germline V CDR1 and CDR2: ENHRY, SYGVKD. The CDR3 length is 15 residues.